The 25 T cell receptor beta chains in this list originate from one sample, sequenced in a study of regulatory T cells in long-lasting Graves disease. CDR3-region Arm-PCR and iRepertoire HTBI primers produced the TCR beta libraries. One entry per CDR3 protein results from TCRdb running MiXCR on the multiplex PCR reads. Of hundreds of thousands of distinct CDR3 sequences listed, 20% to 25% were seen once; the top ten hold about 6.6%. The time point denotes: persistent/refractory GD, antithyroid drugs over 5 years with positive TRAb. RNA isolated from PBMCs was used to make the TCR library. The specimen was peripheral blood mononuclear cells (PBMCs), collected when the disease was refractory, from a patient treated with antithyroid drugs. These TCRs come from a female donor with Graves disease.

This chain uses TRBV30 with TRBJ1-5; D not certain. The CDR3 consists of 13 residues. The germline gives CDR1 GTSNPN, CDR2 SVGIG (reference sequence). V lost 2 bases and J 0 bases, leaving 5 bases between the germline ends. The CDR3 sequence is CAWSIGSNQPQHF. DNA of the CDR3: TGTGCCTGGAGTATCGGTAGCAATCAGCCCCAGCATTTT.

V gene TRBV4-1 combines with J gene TRBJ1-5, with D possibly matching TRBD1 (5 bases). The V gene lost 2 bases and the J gene lost 4 bases, with 9 bases spanning the gap. CDR1 MGHRA and CDR2 YSYEKL come from the germline V gene. This CDR3 is 14 amino acids long. CDR3 DNA: TGCGCCAGCAGCCAACGGGACGCTAATCAGCCCCAGCATTTT. This sequence encodes CASSQRDANQPQHF.

This clonotype was found a few times. V usage is TRBV7-3 and J usage is TRBJ1-1; 8 bases are a match to TRBD1. V shed 6 bases and J 3 bases; nucleotides not matched to a gene: 6. The CDR3 totals 14 residues. CDR1 and CDR2 (germline): SGHTA, FQGTGA. The CDR3 region has the DNA TGTGCCAGCAGATCTGGACAGGGCCACACTGAAGCTTTCTTT. Translated: CASRSGQGHTEAFF. The variable domain in full, completed from reference TRBV7-3 and TRBJ1-1, reads GAGVSQTPSNKVTEKGKYVELRCDPISGHTALYWYRQSLGQGPEFLIYFQGTGAADDSGLPNDRFFAVRPEGSVSTLKIQRTERGDSAVYLCASRSGQGHTEAFFGQGTRLTVV.

This sequence joins TRBV19 and TRBJ1-1; TRBD1 might be the D (5 bases). V lost 3 bases to trimming and J lost 6 bases, with 14 bases between them. CDR1 and CDR2 from the germline V gene are LNHDA and SQIVND (reference sequence). The CDR3 covers 14 residues. CDR3 protein: CASSIPWTFAEAFF. As DNA, the CDR3 is TGTGCCAGTAGTATCCCATGGACATTCGCTGAAGCTTTCTTT.

The chain links TRBV6-2 or TRBV6-3 to TRBJ2-2; D gene uncertain. The CDR3 loop spans 15 amino acids. The germline V and J ends were trimmed by 0 bases and 0 bases, with 5 bases remaining between them. CDR1 MNHEY and CDR2 SVGEGT come from the germline V gene. The CDR3 region is CASSYSWTNTGELFF. The CDR3, as DNA: TGTGCCAGCAGTTACTCCTGGACGAACACCGGGGAGCTGTTTTTT.

The rearrangement joins TRBV19 to TRBJ2-1; the D gene is possibly TRBD2 (6 bases). Germline CDR1 and CDR2: LNHDA and SQIVND (reference sequence). V shed 5 bases and J shed 7 bases, with 12 bases lying between them. CDR3 size: 13 residues. This CDR3 reads CASSASGGNEQFF. The DNA of the CDR3 is TGTGCCAGTAGTGCCTCTGGGGGGAATGAGCAGTTCTTC.

This clonotype was counted only a few times. V and J are TRBV7-3 and TRBJ2-7; 8 bases map to TRBD1. V was pared by 5 bases and J by 1 base, with 7 bases of the junction left unmatched. In germline, CDR1 is SGHTA, CDR2 FQGTGA. CDR3 length equals 15 residues. CDR3 in amino acids: CASSPGTGFSYEQYF. The CDR3 nucleotides are TGTGCCAGCAGCCCCGGGACAGGTTTTTCCTACGAGCAGTACTTC. The full variable domain, rest sourced from reference TRBV7-3 and TRBJ2-7, is GAGVSQTPSNKVTEKGKYVELRCDPISGHTALYWYRQSLGQGPEFLIYFQGTGAADDSGLPNDRFFAVRPEGSVSTLKIQRTERGDSAVYLCASSPGTGFSYEQYFGPGTRLTVT.

This chain joins TRBV3-1 and TRBJ1-2; D might be TRBD1 (5 bases). The CDR3 length is 16 residues. V was clipped by 0 bases and J by 4 bases, with 15 bases between them. CDR1 LGHDT and CDR2 YNNKEL come from the germline V gene (reference sequence). As DNA, the CDR3 is TGTGCCAGCAGCCAAGAGTGGGACTCCAGAAGCTATGGCTACACCTTC. Its protein is CASSQEWDSRSYGYTF.

This clonotype was detected ten times or more. V and J are TRBV28 and TRBJ1-6; 9 bases line up with TRBD1. This CDR3 has 14 amino acids. With V trimmed by 3 bases and J by 14 bases, 8 bases remained unmatched. The germline gives CDR1 MDHEN, CDR2 SYDVKM. DNA for the CDR3: TGTGCCAGCAGTTTTGGGACAGGGCATGATACCCTCCACTTT. This gives the protein CASSFGTGHDTLHF.

In the case of this clonotype: A much larger clonotype is one base distant, so this may be a read error. The chain has TRBV29-1 and TRBJ2-5, with 8 bases aligning to TRBD1. The germline CDR1 and CDR2 sequences are SQVTM and ANQGSEA. With 4 bases clipped from V and 4 bases from J, the junction kept 5 bases outside the gene matches. The CDR3 spans 13 residues. The CDR3, as DNA: TGCAGCGTTGGAGTTGGACAGGGAGAGACCCAGTACTTC. This translates into CSVGVGQGETQYF.

This clonotype has only one observation. A junction boundary mismatches the germline segment, possibly from a read error. The chain carries TRBV9 and TRBJ1-2; D may be TRBD1 (5 bases). The CDR3 has 13 amino acids. Germline V lookup: CDR1 SGDLS, CDR2 YYNGEE. The CDR3 region has the DNA TGTGCCAGCAGCCCCCGCGGGGACTATGGCCACACCTTC. This gives the protein CASSPRGDYGHTF. Together with reference TRBV9 and TRBJ1-2, the CDR3 gives the full variable domain: DSGVTQTPKHLITATGQRVTLRCSPRSGDLSVYWYQQSLDQGLQFLIQYYNGEERAKGNILERFSAQQFPDLHSELNLSSLELGDSALYFCASSPRGDYGHTFGSGTRLTVV.

This clonotype was observed many times. This chain links TRBV7-9 with TRBJ2-2; 9 nucleotides align to TRBD2. The germline gives CDR1 SEHNR, CDR2 FQNEAQ (reference sequence). The CDR3 loop spans 17 amino acids. J lost 4 bases, V lost 5 bases, and 11 bases had no gene match. The CDR3 loop is CASSPPSSAGGTGELFF. CDR3 DNA sequence: TGTGCCAGCAGCCCCCCTTCCTCAGCGGGGGGCACCGGGGAGCTGTTTTTT.

This clonotype showed up many times. The chain's CDR3 is CASNYGGRGDTEAFF. CDR3 in DNA: TGTGCCAGCAACTACGGAGGCAGGGGCGACACTGAAGCTTTCTTT. The V gene is TRBV6-1, the J gene TRBJ1-1; D may be TRBD1 (6 bases). Trimming pared 7 bases from V and 3 bases from J, leaving 18 bases between. The CDR3 runs 15 residues. The germline CDR1 and CDR2 sequences are MNHNS and SASEGT.

This clonotype was recorded at least ten times. J is TRBJ2-5 and V is TRBV28; TRBD1 matches 8 bases. There are 15 residues in the CDR3. Germline values: CDR1 MDHEN, CDR2 SYDVKM. The V segment lost 2 bases and the J segment 4 bases; nucleotides outside the gene matches: 6. This chain's CDR3 is CASSLTGQGGETQYF. The CDR3 DNA follows: TGTGCCAGCAGTTTAACCGGACAGGGAGGAGAGACCCAGTACTTC.

This clonotype was counted many times. The chain uses TRBV28 and TRBJ1-1; D not certain. Trimming cost V 6 bases and J 0 bases, with 8 bases left between them. The CDR3 length is 13 residues. Per the germline V gene, CDR1 is MDHEN and CDR2 is SYDVKM. The CDR3 loop reads CASSSNMNTEAFF. The CDR3 DNA follows: TGTGCCAGCAGCTCGAACATGAACACTGAAGCTTTCTTT. Together with reference TRBV28 and TRBJ1-1, the CDR3 gives the full variable domain: DVKVTQSSRYLVKRTGEKVFLECVQDMDHENMFWYRQDPGLGLRLIYFSYDVKMKEKGDIPEGYSVSREKKERFSLILESASTNQTSMYLCASSSNMNTEAFFGQGTRLTVV.

The rearrangement links TRBV5-1 to TRBJ1-4, with D unresolved. CDR1 is SGHRS, CDR2 YFSETQ, per germline. This CDR3 has 14 residues. Trimming left V 1 base short and J 0 bases short, with 4 bases between. This chain's CDR3 is CASSLLATNEKLFF. The CDR3 DNA sequence: TGCGCCAGCAGCTTGCTAGCAACTAATGAAAAACTGTTTTTT.

This clonotype was seen repeatedly, ten times or more. The gene calls are TRBV6-1 and TRBJ2-7, with unresolved D. Germline V lookup: CDR1 MNHNS, CDR2 SASEGT. V dropped 4 bases and J dropped 6 bases, with 7 bases sitting between them. CDR3 length equals 11 residues. The CDR3 loop reads CASSATSEQYF. The CDR3 DNA is TGTGCCAGCAGTGCCACTTCCGAGCAGTACTTC.

The genes are TRBV3-1 and TRBJ2-7; D may be TRBD1 (7 bases). In germline, CDR1 is LGHDT, CDR2 YNNKEL (reference sequence). The CDR3 contains 14 residues. The V and J ends lost 5 bases and 7 bases respectively, with 18 bases between them. The CDR3 DNA reads TGTGCCAGCAGCTTCAGTCAGGGGGGCTCGGAGCAGTACTTC. Its protein is CASSFSQGGSEQYF.

The chain has TRBV27 and TRBJ2-7; TRBD2 might be the D (5 bases). The CDR3 length is 14 residues. V was trimmed by 6 bases and J by 3 bases, leaving 15 bases between them. Per germline, CDR1 MNHEY and CDR2 SMNVEV (reference sequence). In DNA, the CDR3 is TGTGCCAGCAGCCCCCCCAGCGGACGCTACGAGCAGTACTTC. As protein: CASSPPSGRYEQYF.

This clonotype has only one observation. This rearrangement joins TRBV2 to TRBJ2-1; D uncertain. This CDR3 is 16 amino acids long. Trimming took off 0 bases at V and 0 bases at J, with 9 bases between the two ends. Germline-derived CDR1 and CDR2 are SNHLY and FYNNEI. CDR3 sequence: CASSEARTSSYNEQFF. Here the CDR3 DNA reads TGTGCCAGCAGTGAAGCGCGGACGAGCTCCTACAATGAGCAGTTCTTC.

The rearrangement uses TRBV9 and TRBJ1-4; D is perhaps TRBD1 (6 bases). The CDR3 extends over 17 amino acids. In germline, CDR1 is SGDLS, CDR2 YYNGEE. V lost 3 bases to trimming and J lost 8 bases, with 23 bases between them. CDR3 region: CASSAQQGPGEVEKLFF. The CDR3 nucleotides read TGTGCCAGCAGCGCCCAACAGGGACCGGGGGAAGTAGAAAAACTGTTTTTT.

The rearrangement links TRBV5-6 to TRBJ2-7, with TRBD2 matching 9 bases. Per germline, CDR1 SGHDT and CDR2 YYEEEE. Trimming took 1 base from V and 3 from J; bases not matched to a gene: 14. The CDR3 is 18 amino acids. CDR3 nucleotides: TGTGCCAGCAGCTTGTTTGTAATAGCGGGGGTGGAACGCTACGAGCAGTACTTC. Protein product: CASSLFVIAGVERYEQYF.

The genes are TRBV20-1 and TRBJ1-1; D unclear. V lost 4 bases, J lost 6 bases, and 15 bases lay in between. This CDR3 comprises 13 residues. The germline CDR1 and CDR2 sequences are DFQATT and SNEGSKA (reference sequence). The chain's CDR3 is CSAIEDPASEAFF. The CDR3 DNA reads as TGCAGTGCTATCGAAGACCCCGCCTCTGAAGCTTTCTTT.

This clonotype occurred many times. The J gene is TRBJ1-1, the V gene TRBV12-3 or TRBV12-4, with unresolved D. Trimming took 3 bases from V and 3 from J, leaving 20 bases between them. CDR3 length: 17 residues. CDR3: CASSLWRSPRLDTEAFF. For the CDR3, the DNA is TGTGCCAGCAGTTTGTGGCGGAGTCCCAGGTTGGACACTGAAGCTTTCTTT.

The chain combines TRBV6-5 with TRBJ2-5; D is possibly TRBD1 or TRBD2 (5 bases each). The CDR3 consists of 16 residues. From germline, CDR1 is MNHEY and CDR2 SVGAGI. The V and J ends lost 2 bases and 5 bases respectively, with 18 bases between them. CDR3 residues: CASSYLLRGRTETQYF. The CDR3 coding sequence is TGTGCCAGCAGTTACCTCCTGAGGGGCCGCACGGAGACCCAGTACTTC.